One and the same sample provided the 8 T cell receptor beta chains below, sequenced in a study of blood T cell repertoires in COVID-19. Sequencing was performed with immunoSEQ multiplex PCR; in TCRdb, only in-frame clones are kept and a portion is missing. Counted here are 85,000 to 130,000 clones, 85% to 90% occurring once; the ten biggest clones make up approximately 5.1%. The sequenced material came from peripheral blood. The receptor set was obtained from a human donor in a cohort sampled during active COVID-19.

This chain uses TRBV7-3 with TRBJ2-2, with unresolved D. With 0 bases removed from V and 3 bases from J, the gap between germline ends came to 11 bases. CDR3 size: 16 residues. Per germline, CDR1 SGHTA and CDR2 FQGTGA. The CDR3 bases are TGTGCCAGCAGCTTAACGCATGGCGGCTACACCGGGGAGCTGTTTTTT. It yields the protein CASSLTHGGYTGELFF.

The chain has TRBV5-1 and TRBJ1-1; 8 positions agree with TRBD1. V dropped 4 bases and J dropped 7; count of bases not matched to a gene: 6. Germline V gene lookup returns CDR1 SGHRS and CDR2 YFSETQ. The length of the CDR3 is 13 residues. CDR3 residues: CASSPMTGDEAFF. Here the CDR3 DNA reads TGCGCCAGCAGCCCGATGACAGGGGATGAAGCTTTCTTT.

This clone appeared once. The chain uses TRBV6-1 and TRBJ2-7, with D possibly matching TRBD2 (6 bases). Germline assignment: CDR1 MNHNS and CDR2 SASEGT. This CDR3 has 16 amino acids. Trimming left V 3 bases short and J 2 bases short, with 17 bases between. CDR3 sequence reads: CASSDFGGPGAYEQYF. The CDR3 DNA is TGTGCCAGCAGTGATTTCGGAGGCCCGGGGGCCTACGAGCAGTACTTC.

V is TRBV9 and J is TRBJ1-2; TRBD1 matches at 8 bases. This CDR3 has 15 residues. Per germline, CDR1 SGDLS and CDR2 YYNGEE. With V trimmed by 2 bases and J by 0 bases, 3 bases remained unmatched. The CDR3 bases are TGTGCCAGCAGCGTCGGACAGGGCGCTAACTATGGCTACACCTTC. It yields the protein CASSVGQGANYGYTF.

The gene calls are TRBV15 and TRBJ1-3; D ambiguous. Germline-derived CDR1 and CDR2 are LNHNV and YYDKDF (reference sequence). The CDR3 consists of 14 residues. The V end lost 0 bases, the J end lost 2 bases, and 5 bases lay between the germline ends. CDR3 amino acids: CATSREETGNTIYF. CDR3 DNA sequence: TGTGCCACCAGCAGAGAGGAGACTGGAAACACCATATATTTT.

The rearrangement joins TRBV2 to TRBJ1-1; tentative D call: TRBD1 (5 bases). V lost 5 bases and J 0 bases, leaving 13 bases between the germline ends. The CDR3 is 15 residues long. CDR1 and CDR2 from the germline V gene are SNHLY and FYNNEI. This chain's CDR3 is CASSLRTLMNTEAFF. CDR3 DNA sequence: TGTGCCAGCAGTCTAAGGACACTCATGAACACTGAAGCTTTCTTT.

The chain has TRBV14 and TRBJ2-1; 10 bases agree with TRBD2. V was pared by 4 bases and J by 6 bases, with 9 bases of the junction left unmatched. Looked up from germline, CDR1 is SGHDN and CDR2 is FVKESK. The CDR3 consists of 16 residues. CDR3 region: CASSPGEGLASNEQFF. The CDR3 bases are TGTGCCAGCAGCCCAGGGGAGGGACTAGCGAGCAATGAGCAGTTCTTC.

J is TRBJ1-1 and V is TRBV19; TRBD1 matches 10 bases. The V gene end was trimmed by 5 bases and the J gene end by 2 bases; junction bases not matched to a gene: 5. This CDR3 is 15 amino acids long. Germline CDR1 is LNHDA and CDR2 is SQIVND (reference sequence). The CDR3 is CASSLGDRGNTEAFF. The CDR3 DNA reads TGTGCCAGTAGTTTGGGGGACAGGGGCAACACTGAAGCTTTCTTT.